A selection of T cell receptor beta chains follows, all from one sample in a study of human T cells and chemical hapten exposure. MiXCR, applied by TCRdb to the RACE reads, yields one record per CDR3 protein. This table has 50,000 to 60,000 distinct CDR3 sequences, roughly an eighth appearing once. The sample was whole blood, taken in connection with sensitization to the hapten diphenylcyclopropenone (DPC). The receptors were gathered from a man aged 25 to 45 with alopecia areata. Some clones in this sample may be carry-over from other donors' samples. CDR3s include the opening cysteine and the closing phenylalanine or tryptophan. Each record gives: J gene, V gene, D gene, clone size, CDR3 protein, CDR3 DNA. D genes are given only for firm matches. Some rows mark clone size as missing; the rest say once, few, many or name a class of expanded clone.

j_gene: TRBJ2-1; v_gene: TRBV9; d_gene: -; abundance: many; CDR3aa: CASTSRDRGTYNEQFF; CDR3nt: TGTGCCAGCACTTCCCGGGATCGGGGTACCTACAATGAGCAGTTCTTC
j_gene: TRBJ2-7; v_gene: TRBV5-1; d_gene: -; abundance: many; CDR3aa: CASSLDRIGGLVYEQYF; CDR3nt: TGCGCCAGCAGCTTGGACAGGATTGGGGGATTGGTTTACGAGCAGTACTTC
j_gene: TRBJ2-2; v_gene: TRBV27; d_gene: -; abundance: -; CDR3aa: CATQSSGVRTGELFF; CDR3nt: TGTGCCACCCAAAGCTCCGGGGTACGGACCGGGGAGCTGTTTTTT
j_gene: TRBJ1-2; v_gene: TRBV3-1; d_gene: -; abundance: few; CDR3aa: CASSPFPTGDKQRNGYTF; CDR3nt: TGTGCCAGCAGCCCTTTCCCGACCGGGGACAAACAACGTAATGGCTACACCTTC
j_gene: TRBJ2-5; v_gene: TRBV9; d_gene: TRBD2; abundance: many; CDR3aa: CASSRGGKTQYF; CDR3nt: TGTGCCAGCAGCCGCGGGGGAAAGACCCAGTACTTC
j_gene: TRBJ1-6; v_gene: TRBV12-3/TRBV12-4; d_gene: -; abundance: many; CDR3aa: CASSLAQVPLHF; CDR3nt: TGTGCCAGCAGCCTCGCCCAGGTCCCCCTCCACTTT
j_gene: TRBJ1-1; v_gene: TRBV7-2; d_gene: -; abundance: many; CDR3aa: CASSLEYTNTEAFF; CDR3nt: TGTGCCAGCAGCTTAGAATATACGAACACTGAAGCTTTCTTT
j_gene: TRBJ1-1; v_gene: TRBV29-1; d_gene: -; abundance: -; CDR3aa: CSVDSGEAFF; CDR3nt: TGCAGCGTTGATTCTGGGGAAGCTTTCTTT
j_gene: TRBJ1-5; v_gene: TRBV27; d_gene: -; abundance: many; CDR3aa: CASSSQGNNQPQHF; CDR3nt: TGTGCCAGCAGTTCTCAGGGGAACAATCAGCCCCAGCATTTT
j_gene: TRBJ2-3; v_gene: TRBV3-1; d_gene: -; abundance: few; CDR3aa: CASSQVDQSTDTQYF; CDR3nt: TGTGCCAGCAGCCAAGTTGACCAAAGCACAGATACGCAGTATTTT
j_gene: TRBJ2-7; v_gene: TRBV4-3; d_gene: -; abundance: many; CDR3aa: CASSQEPIASYEQYF; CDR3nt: TGCGCCAGCAGCCAAGAACCCATCGCCTCCTACGAGCAGTACTTC
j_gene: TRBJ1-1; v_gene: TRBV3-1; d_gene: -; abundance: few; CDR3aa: CASSQLRAEAFF; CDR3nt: TGTGCCAGCAGCCAGCTCCGGGCCGAAGCTTTCTTT
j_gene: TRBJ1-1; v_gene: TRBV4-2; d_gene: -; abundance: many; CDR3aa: CASSQDVASPNTEAFF; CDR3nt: TGTGCCAGCAGCCAAGATGTGGCCAGCCCGAACACTGAAGCTTTCTTT
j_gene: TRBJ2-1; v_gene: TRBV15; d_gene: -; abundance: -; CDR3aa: CATSRDFGQFF; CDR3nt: TGTGCCACCAGCAGAGATTTCGGGCAGTTCTTC
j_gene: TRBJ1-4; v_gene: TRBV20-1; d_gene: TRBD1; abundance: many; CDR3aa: CSAGQGAAWGEKLFF; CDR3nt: TGCAGTGCTGGACAGGGGGCCGCCTGGGGTGAAAAACTGTTTTTT
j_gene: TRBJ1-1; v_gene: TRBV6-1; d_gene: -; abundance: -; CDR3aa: CASSDVGGEAFF; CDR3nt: TGTGCCAGCAGTGATGTGGGGGGAGAAGCTTTCTTT
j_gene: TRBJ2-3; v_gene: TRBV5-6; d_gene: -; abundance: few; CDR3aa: CASSPVTGSTDTQYF; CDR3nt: TGTGCCAGCAGCCCTGTGACCGGTAGCACAGATACGCAGTATTTT
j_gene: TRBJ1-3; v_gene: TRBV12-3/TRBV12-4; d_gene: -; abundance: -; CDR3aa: CASTTWGFYSGNTIYF; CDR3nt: TGTGCCAGCACTACGTGGGGGTTCTACTCTGGAAACACCATATATTTT
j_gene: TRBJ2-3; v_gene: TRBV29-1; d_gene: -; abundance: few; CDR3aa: CSAAGITDTQYF; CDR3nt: TGCAGCGCCGCAGGGATCACAGATACGCAGTATTTT
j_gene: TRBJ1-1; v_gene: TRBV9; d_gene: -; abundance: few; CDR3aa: CASSVGLGTEEAFF; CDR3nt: TGTGCCAGCAGCGTAGGTCTGGGGACCGAGGAAGCTTTCTTT
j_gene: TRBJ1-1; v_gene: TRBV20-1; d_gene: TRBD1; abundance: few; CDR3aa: CSARQGASEAFF; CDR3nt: TGCAGTGCTAGACAGGGGGCGAGTGAAGCTTTCTTT
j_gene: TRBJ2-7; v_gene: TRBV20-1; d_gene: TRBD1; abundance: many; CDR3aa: CSATAGTGSYEQYF; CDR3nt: TGCAGTGCTACGGCCGGGACAGGCTCCTACGAGCAGTACTTC
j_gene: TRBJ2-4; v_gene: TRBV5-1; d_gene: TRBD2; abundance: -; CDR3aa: CASSEGLVAKNIQYF; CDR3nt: TGCGCCAGCAGCGAGGGACTAGTTGCCAAAAACATTCAGTACTTC
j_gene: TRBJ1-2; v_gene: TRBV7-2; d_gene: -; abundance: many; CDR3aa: CASSLASGIYRINYGYTF; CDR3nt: TGTGCCAGCAGCTTAGCCTCCGGAATTTACCGTATTAACTATGGCTACACCTTC
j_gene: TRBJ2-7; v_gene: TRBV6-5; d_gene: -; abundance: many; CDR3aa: CASSSLYEQYF; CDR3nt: TGTGCCAGCAGTTCCCTCTACGAGCAGTACTTC